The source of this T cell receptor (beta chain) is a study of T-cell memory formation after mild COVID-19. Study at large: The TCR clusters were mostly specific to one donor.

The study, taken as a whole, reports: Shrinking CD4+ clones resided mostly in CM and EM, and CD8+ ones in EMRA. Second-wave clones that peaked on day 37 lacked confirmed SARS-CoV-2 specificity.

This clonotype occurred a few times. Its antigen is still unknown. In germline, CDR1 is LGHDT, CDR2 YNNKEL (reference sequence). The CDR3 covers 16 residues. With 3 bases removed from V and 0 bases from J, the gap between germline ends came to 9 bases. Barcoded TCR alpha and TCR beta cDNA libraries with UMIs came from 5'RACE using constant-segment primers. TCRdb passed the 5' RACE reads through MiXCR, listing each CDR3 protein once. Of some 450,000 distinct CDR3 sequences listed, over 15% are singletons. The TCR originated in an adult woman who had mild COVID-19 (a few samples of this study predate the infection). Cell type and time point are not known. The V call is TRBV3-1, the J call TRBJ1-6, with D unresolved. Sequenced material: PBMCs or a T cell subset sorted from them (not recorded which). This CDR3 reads CASSQWGSSYNSPLHF. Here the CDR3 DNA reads TGTGCCAGCAGCCAGTGGGGAAGCTCCTATAATTCACCCCTCCACTTT.